This T cell receptor (beta chain) was observed in a study of PD-L1 blockade in urothelial cancer (dated by TCRdb to 2015 to 2018). Some background on the complete study: Every patient began therapy in the mid-2010s and was given atezolizumab 1,200 mg intravenously every 3 weeks. Pretreatment blood TCR-seq was available for about 27 patients, at least one posttreatment blood collection was obtained for around 25 patients, and tumor TCR-seq was available for around 25 patients. Durable clinical benefit was achieved by nine patients but not by the remaining 20. Pretreatment tumor samples, along with matched peripheral blood collected serially before and after atezolizumab treatment, underwent TCR sequencing. About 90% of the roughly 29 patients were identified as males with urothelial cancer of bladder origin, and a prior smoking history was reported by 18 of 29 patients. Blood samples gave a median of around 140,000 T cells and approximately 80,000 unique TCRs, with a median clonality of 0.080. Durable clinical benefit was defined as progression-free survival longer than 6 months, and TCR features were also tested against progression-free and overall survival. The study was an exploratory multi-omic analysis of somatic, immune and clinical correlates of response to PD-L1 blockade with atezolizumab in urothelial cancer. Whole exome sequencing and RNA sequencing of pretreatment tumors were performed alongside TCR sequencing in the same patients. Blood samples were analyzed at 3 weeks after treatment start (second dose) and at 6 weeks after treatment start. An ECOG performance status of 0 or 1 was recorded for the patients, and 0 to 3 prior chemotherapy regimens had been received by the patients.

Concerning this clone itself: The specificity of this receptor is unknown. Per-nucleotide qualities are absent, and no much larger clonotype sits a single base away.

Study-wide findings and limitations: Because the sample size was small (n ≈ 27) and many exploratory analyses were performed, the results are intended to be hypothesis-generating. Improved progression-free and overall survival was associated with having pretreatment peripheral blood TCR clonality below the median. At 3 weeks after the start of treatment, tumor-associated TCR clones in peripheral blood had expanded more in patients with durable benefit (n of about 22, p = 0.022).

The time point label on this specimen signifies: peripheral blood 6 weeks after treatment start. The cohort comprised nearly 30 patients with locally advanced or metastatic urothelial carcinoma treated at Memorial Sloan Kettering on a trial protocol. Peripheral blood mononuclear cells were collected pretreatment and during treatment, with between 1 and 8 total time points per patient. The Qiagen DNeasy Blood extraction kit was used to purify genomic DNA from total PBMCs and tumor samples. PBMCs were collected pretreatment and during treatment, and were isolated and stored as previously described. Synthetic TCR analog templates were spiked into each PCR so that absolute template abundance could be estimated from read counts. Using the immunoSEQ assay, TCRbeta CDR3 regions were amplified from genomic DNA with bias-controlled V and J gene primers. Sequencing of rearranged TCRbeta segments was performed at approximately 20X coverage. From the authors' description of their analysis: Sequencing errors were corrected by clustering, and CDR3s were annotated against IMGT so that V, D and J genes could be assigned. Downstream analyses used only productive TCRbeta rearrangements, leaving out any out-of-frame or stop-codon sequences. To compute clonality, Shannon entropy was normalized by the log of the number of unique productive sequences and then subtracted from one. Clones differing between time points or between blood and tumor were identified using Fisher's exact test with Benjamini-Hochberg correction, with an adjusted p below 0.01 applied as the threshold. TCRdb took over this immuneACCESS table, retaining in-frame rearrangements with V and J assigned. Such tables are incomplete; in checked studies, under half of the missing clones stem from an unresolved V gene, and the remainder is unexplained. Clone size and the V and J calls come from that table; the DNA yielded D and trimming. The sample table holds roughly 42,000 clones, of which more than 80% were seen once. The biggest ten clones account for 5.5% to 8% of the sample.

This clonotype originated in a man between 65 and 85 years old with urothelial cancer. Material: PBMCs, obtained around atezolizumab (anti-PD-L1) treatment.

The sequenced DNA is TGTGCCAGCAGTTTTCGCCAACAGGGATCCGGGGAGCTGTTTTTT. This codes for CASSFRQQGSGELFF. The chain employs TRBV28 and TRBJ2-2, and the D gene may be TRBD1, 6 bases matching. The CDR3 runs 15 amino acids, cysteine and phenylalanine included. Only the CDR3 portion is preserved as DNA: 45 bases, with reading frame beginning at the first base. Between the V and J ends, shortened by 3 bases and 6 bases respectively, the junction contains 14 bases. Sequences MDHEN (CDR1) and SYDVKM (CDR2) are obtained from the germline V gene.